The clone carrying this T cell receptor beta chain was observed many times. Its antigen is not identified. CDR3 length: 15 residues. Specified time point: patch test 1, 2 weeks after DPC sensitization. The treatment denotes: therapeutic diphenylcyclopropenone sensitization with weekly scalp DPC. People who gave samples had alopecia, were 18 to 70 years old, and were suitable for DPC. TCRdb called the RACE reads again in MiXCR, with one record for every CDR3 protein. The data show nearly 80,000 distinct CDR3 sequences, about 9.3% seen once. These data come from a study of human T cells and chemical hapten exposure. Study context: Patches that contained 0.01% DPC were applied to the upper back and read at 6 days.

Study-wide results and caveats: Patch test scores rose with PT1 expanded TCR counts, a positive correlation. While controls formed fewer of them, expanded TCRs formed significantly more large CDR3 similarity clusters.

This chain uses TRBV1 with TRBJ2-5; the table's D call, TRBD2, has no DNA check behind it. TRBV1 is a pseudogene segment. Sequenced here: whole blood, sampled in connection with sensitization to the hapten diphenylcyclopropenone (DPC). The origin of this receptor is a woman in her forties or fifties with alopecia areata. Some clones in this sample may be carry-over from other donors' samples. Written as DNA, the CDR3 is TGCACCAGCAGACGGACTAGCGGGATTCTAGAGACCCAGTACTTC. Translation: CTSRRTSGILETQYF.